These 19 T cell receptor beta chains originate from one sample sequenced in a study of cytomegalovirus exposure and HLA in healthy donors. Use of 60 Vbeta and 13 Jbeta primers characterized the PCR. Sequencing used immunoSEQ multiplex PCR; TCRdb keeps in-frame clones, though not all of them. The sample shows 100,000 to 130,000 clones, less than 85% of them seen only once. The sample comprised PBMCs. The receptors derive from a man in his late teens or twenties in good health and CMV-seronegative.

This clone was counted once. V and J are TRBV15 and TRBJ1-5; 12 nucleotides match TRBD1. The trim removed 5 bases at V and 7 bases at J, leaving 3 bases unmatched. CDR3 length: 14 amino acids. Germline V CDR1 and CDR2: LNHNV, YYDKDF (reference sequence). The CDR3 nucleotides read TGTGCCACCAGCGGGGGGACAGGGGGCCAGCCCCAGCATTTT. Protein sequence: CATSGGTGGQPQHF. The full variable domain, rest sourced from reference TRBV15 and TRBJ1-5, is DAMVIQNPRYQVTQFGKPVTLSCSQTLNHNVMYWYQQKSSQAPKLLFHYYDKDFNNEADTPDNFQSRRPNTSFCFLDIRSPGLGDTAMYLCATSGGTGGQPQHFGDGTRLSIL.

CDR3 bases: TGTGCCAGCAGCGGGGGATTACAGGGTTATGCAGATACGCAGTATTTT. It is translated as CASSGGLQGYADTQYF. V and J are TRBV9 and TRBJ2-3, with D possibly TRBD1 on 6 matching bases. This CDR3 comprises 16 residues. Trimming stripped 3 bases from V and 4 bases from J, with 18 bases between. Germline lookup yields CDR1 SGDLS and CDR2 YYNGEE.

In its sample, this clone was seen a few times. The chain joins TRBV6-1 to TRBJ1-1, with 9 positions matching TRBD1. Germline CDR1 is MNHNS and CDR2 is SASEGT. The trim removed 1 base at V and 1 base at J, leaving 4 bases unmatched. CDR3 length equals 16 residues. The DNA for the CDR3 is TGTGCCAGCAGTGAAGTGGCGGGACAGGGGAACACTGAAGCTTTCTTT. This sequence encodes CASSEVAGQGNTEAFF.

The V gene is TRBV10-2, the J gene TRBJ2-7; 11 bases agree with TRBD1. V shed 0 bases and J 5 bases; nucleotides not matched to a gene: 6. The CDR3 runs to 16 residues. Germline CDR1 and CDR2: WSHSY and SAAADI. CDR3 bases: TGCGCCAGCAGTGAGTCGAGTGGGACAGGGGGTAACGAGCAGTACTTC. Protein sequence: CASSESSGTGGNEQYF.

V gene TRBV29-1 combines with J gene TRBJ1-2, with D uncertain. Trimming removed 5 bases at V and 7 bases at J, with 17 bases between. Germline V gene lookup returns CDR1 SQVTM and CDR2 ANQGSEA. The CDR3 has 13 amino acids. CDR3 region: CSVLQTAGCGYTF. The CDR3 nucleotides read TGCAGCGTTCTCCAAACGGCGGGGTGTGGCTACACCTTC.

CDR3 in DNA: TGTGCCAGCAGTTTATTAGGGACAGGGGGCGCGTATGGCTACACCTTC. Its protein is CASSLLGTGGAYGYTF. V gene TRBV27 combines with J gene TRBJ1-2; the match to TRBD1 covers 12 bases. With V trimmed by 1 base and J by 5 bases, 5 bases remained unmatched. Germline assignment: CDR1 MNHEY and CDR2 SMNVEV (reference sequence). The CDR3 covers 16 residues.

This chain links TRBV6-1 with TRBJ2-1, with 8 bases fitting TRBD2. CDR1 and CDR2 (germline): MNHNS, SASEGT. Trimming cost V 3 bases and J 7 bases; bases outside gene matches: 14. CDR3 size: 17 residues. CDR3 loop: CASSETSGLGDLNEQFF. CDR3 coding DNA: TGTGCCAGCAGTGAGACATCGGGACTAGGCGATTTGAATGAGCAGTTCTTC.

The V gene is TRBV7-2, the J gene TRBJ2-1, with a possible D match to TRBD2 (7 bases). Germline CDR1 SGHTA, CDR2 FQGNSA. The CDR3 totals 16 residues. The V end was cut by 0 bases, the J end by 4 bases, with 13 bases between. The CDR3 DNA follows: TGTGCCAGCAGCTTAGCGGGGGGGCCCCCTTACAATGAGCAGTTCTTC. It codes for CASSLAGGPPYNEQFF.

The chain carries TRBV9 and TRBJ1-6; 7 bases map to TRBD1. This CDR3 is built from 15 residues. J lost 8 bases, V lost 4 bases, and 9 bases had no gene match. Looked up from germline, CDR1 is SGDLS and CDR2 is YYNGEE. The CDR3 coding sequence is TGTGCCAGCAGCCGAACAGGGGCTAGGGATTCACCCCTCCACTTT. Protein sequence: CASSRTGARDSPLHF.

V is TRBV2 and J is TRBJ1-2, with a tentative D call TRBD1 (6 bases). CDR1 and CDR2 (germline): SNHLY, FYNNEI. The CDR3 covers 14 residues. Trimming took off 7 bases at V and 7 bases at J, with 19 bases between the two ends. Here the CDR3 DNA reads TGTGCCAGCACTGAGGGACATTCCCGGGGTGGCTACACCTTC. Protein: CASTEGHSRGGYTF.

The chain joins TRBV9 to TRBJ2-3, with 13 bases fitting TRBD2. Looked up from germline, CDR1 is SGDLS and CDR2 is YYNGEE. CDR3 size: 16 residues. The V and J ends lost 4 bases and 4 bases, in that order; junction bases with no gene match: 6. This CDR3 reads CASSLLAGGPPDTQYF. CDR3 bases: TGTGCCAGCAGCTTACTAGCGGGGGGGCCCCCAGATACGCAGTATTTT.

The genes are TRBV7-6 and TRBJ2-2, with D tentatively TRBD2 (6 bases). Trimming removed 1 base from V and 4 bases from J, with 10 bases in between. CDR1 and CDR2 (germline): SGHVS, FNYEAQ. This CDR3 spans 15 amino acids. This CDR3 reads CASSLGRDSTGELFF. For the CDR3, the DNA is TGTGCCAGCAGCTTAGGACGGGACTCCACCGGGGAGCTGTTTTTT.

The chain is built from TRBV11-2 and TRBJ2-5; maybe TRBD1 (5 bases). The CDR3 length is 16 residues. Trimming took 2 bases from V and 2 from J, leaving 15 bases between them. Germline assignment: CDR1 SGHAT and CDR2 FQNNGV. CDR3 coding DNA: TGTGCCAGCAGCTTACGCGACAGACCGCCACAAGAGACCCAGTACTTC. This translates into CASSLRDRPPQETQYF.

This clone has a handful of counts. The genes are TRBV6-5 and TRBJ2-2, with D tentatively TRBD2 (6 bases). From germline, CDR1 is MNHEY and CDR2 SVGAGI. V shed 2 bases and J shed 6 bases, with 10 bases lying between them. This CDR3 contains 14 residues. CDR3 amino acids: CASSYDQRAGELFF. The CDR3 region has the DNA TGTGCCAGCAGTTACGACCAGCGGGCCGGGGAGCTGTTTTTT.

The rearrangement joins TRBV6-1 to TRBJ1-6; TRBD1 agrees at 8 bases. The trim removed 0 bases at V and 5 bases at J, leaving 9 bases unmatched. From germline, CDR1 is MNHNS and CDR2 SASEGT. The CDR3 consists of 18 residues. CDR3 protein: CASSEALLGQGNNSPLHF. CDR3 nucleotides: TGTGCCAGCAGTGAAGCCTTACTTGGACAGGGCAATAATTCACCCCTCCACTTT.

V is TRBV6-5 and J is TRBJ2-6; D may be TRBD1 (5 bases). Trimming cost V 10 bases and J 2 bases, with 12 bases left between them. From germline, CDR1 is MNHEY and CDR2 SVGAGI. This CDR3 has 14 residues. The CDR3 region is CAKGLTPGANVLTF. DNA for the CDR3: TGTGCCAAGGGGCTTACCCCTGGGGCCAACGTCCTGACTTTC.

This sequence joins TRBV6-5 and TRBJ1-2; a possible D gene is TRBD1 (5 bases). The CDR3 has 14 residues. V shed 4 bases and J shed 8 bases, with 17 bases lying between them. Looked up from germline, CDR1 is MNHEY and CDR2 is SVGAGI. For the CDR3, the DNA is TGTGCCAGCAGTTCCCTGGGGGGATCCTACGGCTACACCTTC. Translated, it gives CASSSLGGSYGYTF.

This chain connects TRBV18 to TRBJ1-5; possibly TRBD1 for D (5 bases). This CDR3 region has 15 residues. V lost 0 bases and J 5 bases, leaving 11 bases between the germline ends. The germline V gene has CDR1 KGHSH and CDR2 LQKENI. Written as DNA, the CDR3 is TGTGCCAGCTCACCACCTGACAGAGAGTATCAGCCCCAGCATTTT. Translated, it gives CASSPPDREYQPQHF.

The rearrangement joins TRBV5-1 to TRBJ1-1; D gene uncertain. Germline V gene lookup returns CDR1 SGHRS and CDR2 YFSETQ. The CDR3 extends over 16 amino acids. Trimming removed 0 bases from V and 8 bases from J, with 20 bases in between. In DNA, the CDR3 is TGCGCCAGCAGCTTGGACCCAATTAACATTTTTGTGGAAGCTTTCTTT. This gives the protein CASSLDPINIFVEAFF.